The T cell receptor (beta chain) under discussion was sequenced for a study of shared clonotypes between healthy human individuals. Overall study context: Three plates were used per donor for CD4 naive, three for CD4 memory, two for CD8 naive and one for CD8 memory.

Notes on the study in general: Sorted-subset samples were not fully sequenced, rarefaction indicated. For naive CD4 cells, around 5.1% of clonotypes were shared across a few donors.

Comment on this clone: Antigen unknown.

Naivety among CD8 cells was defined by CD45RO negativity and positive CCR7 selection, thereby excluding terminally differentiated effector memory CD45RA+ cells. Germline V CDR1 and CDR2: MNHNS, SASEGT. V shed 6 bases and J 5 bases; nucleotides not matched to a gene: 4. The CDR3 is 12 residues long. The method was immunoSEQ multiplex PCR; TCRdb's version includes in-frame clones alone and lacks a portion of them. The repertoire holds about 1,800,000 clones, with about 95% as singletons. This TCR was recovered from a man younger than 35 in good health. Sequencing was performed on naive CD8+ T cells sorted from blood. The chain couples TRBV6-1 to TRBJ2-7; 7 nucleotides agree with TRBD1. The DNA for the CDR3 is TGTGCCAGCAGAGACAGGGAAAACGAGCAGTACTTC. Its translation: CASRDRENEQYF.